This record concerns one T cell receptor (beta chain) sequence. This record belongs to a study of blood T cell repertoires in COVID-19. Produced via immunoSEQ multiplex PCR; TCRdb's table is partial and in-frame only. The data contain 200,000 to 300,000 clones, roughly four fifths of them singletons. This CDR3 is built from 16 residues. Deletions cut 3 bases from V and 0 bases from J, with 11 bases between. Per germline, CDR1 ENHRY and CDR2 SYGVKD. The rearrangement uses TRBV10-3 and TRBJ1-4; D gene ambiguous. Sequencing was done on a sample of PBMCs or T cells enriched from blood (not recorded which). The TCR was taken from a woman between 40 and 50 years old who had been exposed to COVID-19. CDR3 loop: CAISDPGLATNEKLFF. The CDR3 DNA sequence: TGTGCCATCAGTGACCCAGGACTAGCAACTAATGAAAAACTGTTTTTT.